This record concerns one T cell receptor (beta chain) sequence. Only in-frame clones appear in the TCRdb table, and some are missing; sequencing was by immunoSEQ multiplex PCR. Counted here are some 110,000 clones, just under 95% occurring once; the ten biggest clones make up approximately 1.6%. The CDR3 covers 16 residues. Germline V gene lookup returns CDR1 SQVTM and CDR2 ANQGSEA. Trimming removed 0 bases at V and 8 bases at J, with 22 bases between. The sample belongs to a study of T cell changes during pregnancy in multiple sclerosis. This sample comprised peripheral blood, obtained after pregnancy. V usage is TRBV29-1 and J usage is TRBJ1-2; a weak D match, TRBD1 (6 bases). This TCR was recovered from a female donor with multiple sclerosis, enrolled in a pregnancy study. CDR3 DNA sequence: TGCAGCGTTGAAGATCTTCAGGGGACGGGGCAATTCGGCTACACCTTC. Encoded protein: CSVEDLQGTGQFGYTF. Full variable domain (outside the CDR3, taken from reference TRBV29-1 and TRBJ1-2): SAVISQKPSRDICQRGTSLTIQCQVDSQVTMMFWYRQQPGQSLTLIATANQGSEATYESGFVIDKFPISRPNLTFSTLTVSNMSPEDSSIYLCSVEDLQGTGQFGYTFGSGTRLTVV.